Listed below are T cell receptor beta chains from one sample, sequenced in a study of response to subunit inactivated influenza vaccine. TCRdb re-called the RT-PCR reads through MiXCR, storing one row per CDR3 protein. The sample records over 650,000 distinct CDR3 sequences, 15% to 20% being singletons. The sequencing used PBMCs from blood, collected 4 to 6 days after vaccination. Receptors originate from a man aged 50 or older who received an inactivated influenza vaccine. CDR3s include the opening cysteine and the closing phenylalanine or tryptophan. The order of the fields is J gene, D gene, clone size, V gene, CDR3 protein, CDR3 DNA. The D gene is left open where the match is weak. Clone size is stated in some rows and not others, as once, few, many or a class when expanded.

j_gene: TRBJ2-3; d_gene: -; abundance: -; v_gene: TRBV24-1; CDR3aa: CATSDLKDWSTDTQYF; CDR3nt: TGTGCCACCAGTGATTTAAAGGACTGGAGCACAGATACGCAGTATTTT
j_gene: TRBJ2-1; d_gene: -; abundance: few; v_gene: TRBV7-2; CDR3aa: CASSLVNSRIDNEQFF; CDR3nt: TGTGCCAGCAGCTTAGTAAACAGCAGAATCGACAATGAGCAGTTCTTC
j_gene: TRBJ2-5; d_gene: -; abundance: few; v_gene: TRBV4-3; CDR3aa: CASSQGWGEETQYF; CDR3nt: TGCGCCAGCAGCCAAGGGTGGGGAGAAGAGACCCAGTACTTC
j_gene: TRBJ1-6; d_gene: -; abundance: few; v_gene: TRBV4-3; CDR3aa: CASSQTAARDGRSPLHF; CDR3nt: TGCGCCAGCAGCCAAACCGCCGCCCGGGACGGGAGGTCACCCCTCCACTTT
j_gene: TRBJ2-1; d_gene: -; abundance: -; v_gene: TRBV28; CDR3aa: CASSAASGTSYNEQFF; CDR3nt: TGTGCCAGCAGTGCAGCCTCCGGGACAAGCTACAATGAGCAGTTCTTC
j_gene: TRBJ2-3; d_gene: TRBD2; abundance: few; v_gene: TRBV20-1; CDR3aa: CSANRLAGGITDTQYF; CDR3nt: TGCAGTGCTAACCGACTAGCGGGGGGGATCACAGATACGCAGTATTTT
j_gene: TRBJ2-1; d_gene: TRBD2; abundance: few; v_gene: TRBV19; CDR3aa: CASREERERYNEQFF; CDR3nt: TGTGCCAGTAGGGAGGAGCGGGAGAGATACAATGAGCAGTTCTTC
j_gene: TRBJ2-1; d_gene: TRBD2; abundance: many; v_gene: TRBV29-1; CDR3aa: CSVVSGSSSYNEQFF; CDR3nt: TGCAGCGTTGTTAGCGGGTCGAGCTCCTACAATGAGCAGTTCTTC
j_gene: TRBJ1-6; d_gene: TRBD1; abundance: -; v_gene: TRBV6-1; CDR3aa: CASSHLTGTGNNSPLHF; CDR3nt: TGTGCCAGCAGTCATCTTACCGGGACAGGGAATAATTCACCCCTCCACTTT
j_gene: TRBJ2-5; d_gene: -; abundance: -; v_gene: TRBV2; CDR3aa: CASFRTTRRYF; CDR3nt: TGTGCCAGCTTCCGAACGACTAGGAGGTACTTC
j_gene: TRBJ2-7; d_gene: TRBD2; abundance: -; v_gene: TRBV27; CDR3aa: CASSTLAGEQYF; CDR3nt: TGTGCCAGCAGTACCTTAGCGGGCGAGCAGTACTTC
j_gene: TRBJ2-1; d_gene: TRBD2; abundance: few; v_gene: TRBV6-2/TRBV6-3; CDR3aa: CASSPERGGKFF; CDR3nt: TGTGCCAGCAGTCCCGAGCGGGGTGGTAAATTCTTC
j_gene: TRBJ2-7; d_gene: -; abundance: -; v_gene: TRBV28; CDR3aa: CASSLQESSYEQYF; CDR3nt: TGTGCCAGCAGCCTACAGGAGAGCTCCTACGAGCAGTACTTC
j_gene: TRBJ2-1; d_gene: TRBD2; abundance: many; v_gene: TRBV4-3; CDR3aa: CASSHRGRGVSEQFF; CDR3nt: TGCGCCAGCAGTCATCGCGGGAGAGGAGTGAGTGAGCAGTTCTTC
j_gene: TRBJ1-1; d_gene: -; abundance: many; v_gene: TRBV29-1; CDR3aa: CSVGESMNTEAFF; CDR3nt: TGCAGCGTTGGTGAGTCGATGAACACTGAAGCTTTCTTT
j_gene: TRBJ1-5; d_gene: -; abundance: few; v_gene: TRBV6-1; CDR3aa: CASSVRDKQARRVNQPQHF; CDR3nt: TGTGCCAGCAGTGTCCGGGACAAGCAGGCCCGGAGGGTCAATCAGCCCCAGCATTTT
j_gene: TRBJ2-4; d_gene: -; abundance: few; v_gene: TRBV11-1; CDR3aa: CASSLRRIEGGAKNIQYF; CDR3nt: TGTGCCAGCAGCTTAAGGCGAATAGAGGGAGGAGCCAAAAACATTCAGTACTTC
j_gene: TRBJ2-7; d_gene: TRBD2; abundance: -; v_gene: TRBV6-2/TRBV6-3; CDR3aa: CASSQPRLLAGDYEQYF; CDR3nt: TGTGCCAGCAGTCAACCCCGACTGCTAGCGGGGGACTACGAGCAGTACTTC
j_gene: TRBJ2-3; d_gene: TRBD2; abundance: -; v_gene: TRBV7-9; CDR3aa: CASSRRLAGNADTQYF; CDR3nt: TGTGCCAGCAGCAGGCGACTAGCGGGAAACGCAGATACGCAGTATTTT
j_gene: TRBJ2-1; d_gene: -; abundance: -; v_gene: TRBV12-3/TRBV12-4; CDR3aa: CASSLASTPEQFF; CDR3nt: TGTGCCAGCAGTTTAGCCTCGACCCCTGAGCAGTTCTTC
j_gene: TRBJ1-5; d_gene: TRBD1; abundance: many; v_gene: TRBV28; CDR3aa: CASQHGTAWGYSNQPQHF; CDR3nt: TGTGCCAGCCAACATGGGACAGCATGGGGGTATAGCAATCAGCCCCAGCATTTT
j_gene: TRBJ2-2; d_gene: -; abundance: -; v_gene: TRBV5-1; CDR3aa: CASSPPRRENTGELFF; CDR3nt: TGCGCCAGCAGCCCCCCTCGTCGGGAGAACACCGGGGAGCTGTTTTTT
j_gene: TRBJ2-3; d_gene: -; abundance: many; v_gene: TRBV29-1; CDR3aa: CSVAVQTSTDTQYF; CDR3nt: TGCAGCGTTGCGGTCCAGACTAGCACAGATACGCAGTATTTT
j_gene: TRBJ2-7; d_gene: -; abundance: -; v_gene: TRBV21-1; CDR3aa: CASSKMGSGICRGSVQGAYEQYF; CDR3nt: TGTGCCAGCAGCAAAATGGGGTCGGGTATTTGCCGGGGAAGTGTCCAAGGCGCCTACGAGCAGTACTTC
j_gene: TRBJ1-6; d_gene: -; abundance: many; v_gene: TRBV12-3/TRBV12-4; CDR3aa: CASSFGRGKDSPLHF; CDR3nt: TGTGCCAGCAGTTTTGGCAGGGGAAAGGATTCACCCCTCCACTTT
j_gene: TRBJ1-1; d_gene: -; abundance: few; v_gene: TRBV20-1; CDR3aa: CSATYRGGSTEAFF; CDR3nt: TGCAGTGCTACCTATCGGGGGGGAAGCACTGAAGCTTTCTTT
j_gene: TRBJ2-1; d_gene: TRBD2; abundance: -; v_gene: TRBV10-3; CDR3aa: CASASGGQSSYNEQFF; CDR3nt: TGTGCCAGTGCTAGCGGGGGCCAAAGCTCCTACAATGAGCAGTTCTTC
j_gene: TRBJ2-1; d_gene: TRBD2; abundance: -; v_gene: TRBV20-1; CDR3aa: CSDRPLRGLADNEQFF; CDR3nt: TGCAGTGACAGGCCCCTCCGGGGACTAGCGGACAATGAGCAGTTCTTC
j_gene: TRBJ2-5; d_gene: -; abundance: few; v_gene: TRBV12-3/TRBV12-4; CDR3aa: CASSHEGMAQYF; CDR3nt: TGTGCCAGCAGCCACGAGGGAATGGCCCAGTACTTC
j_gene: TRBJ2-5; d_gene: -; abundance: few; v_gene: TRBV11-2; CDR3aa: CASSLVSVSGWETQYF; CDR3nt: TGTGCCAGCAGCTTAGTATCTGTGTCAGGGTGGGAGACCCAGTACTTC
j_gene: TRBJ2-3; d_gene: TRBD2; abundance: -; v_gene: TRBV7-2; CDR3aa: CASSRNLAGVGDTQYF; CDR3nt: TGTGCCAGCAGCCGGAATCTAGCGGGGGTAGGAGATACGCAGTATTTT
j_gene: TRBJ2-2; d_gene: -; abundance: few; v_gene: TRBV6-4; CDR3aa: CASSETGSTGELFF; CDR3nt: TGTGCCAGCAGTGAGACTGGGAGCACCGGGGAGCTGTTTTTT
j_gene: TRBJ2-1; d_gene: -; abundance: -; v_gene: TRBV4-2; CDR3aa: CASSPGARNNEQFF; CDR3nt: TGTGCCAGCAGCCCTGGGGCCCGTAACAATGAGCAGTTCTTC
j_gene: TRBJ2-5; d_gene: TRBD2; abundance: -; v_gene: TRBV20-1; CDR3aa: CSARDGTSGRETQYF; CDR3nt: TGCAGTGCTAGAGATGGGACTAGCGGGAGAGAGACCCAGTACTTC
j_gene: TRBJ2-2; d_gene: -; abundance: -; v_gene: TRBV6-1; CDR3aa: CASRRAPNTGELFF; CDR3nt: TGTGCCAGCCGCCGGGCACCGAACACCGGGGAGCTGTTTTTT
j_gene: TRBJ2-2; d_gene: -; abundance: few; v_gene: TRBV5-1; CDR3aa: CASSLNSYGELFF; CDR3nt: TGCGCCAGCAGCTTAAACAGTTACGGGGAGCTGTTTTTT
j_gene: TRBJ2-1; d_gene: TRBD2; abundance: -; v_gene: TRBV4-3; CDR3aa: CASSRTSGYYNEQFF; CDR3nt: TGCGCCAGCAGCCGTACTAGCGGGTATTACAATGAGCAGTTCTTC
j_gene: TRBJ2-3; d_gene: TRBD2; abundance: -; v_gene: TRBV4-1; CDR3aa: CASSRLGREFTDTQYF; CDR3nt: TGCGCCAGCAGCCGATTGGGGCGGGAGTTCACAGATACGCAGTATTTT
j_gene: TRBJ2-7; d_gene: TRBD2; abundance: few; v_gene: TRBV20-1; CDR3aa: CSATDSGAAYEQYF; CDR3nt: TGCAGTGCTACTGACAGCGGGGCCGCGTACGAGCAGTACTTC
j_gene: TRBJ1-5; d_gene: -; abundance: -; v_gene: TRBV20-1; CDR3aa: CSAQQGLNQPQHF; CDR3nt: TGCAGTGCTCAACAGGGTCTCAATCAGCCCCAGCATTTT
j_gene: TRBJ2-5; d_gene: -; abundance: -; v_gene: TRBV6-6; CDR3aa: CASSSTSQETQYF; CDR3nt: TGTGCCAGCAGTTCGACTAGCCAAGAGACCCAGTACTTC
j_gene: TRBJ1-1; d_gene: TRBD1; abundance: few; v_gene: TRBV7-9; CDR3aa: CASSSAGGEAFF; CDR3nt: TGTGCCAGCAGCTCTGCAGGGGGCGAAGCTTTCTTT
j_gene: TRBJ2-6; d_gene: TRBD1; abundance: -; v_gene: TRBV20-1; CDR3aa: CSARQDRFGANVLTF; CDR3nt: TGCAGTGCTAGACAGGACAGGTTTGGGGCCAACGTCCTGACTTTC
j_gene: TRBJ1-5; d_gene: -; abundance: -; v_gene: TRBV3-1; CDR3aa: CASSQGPTPSNQPQHF; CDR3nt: TGTGCCAGCAGCCAAGGGCCTACCCCTAGCAATCAGCCCCAGCATTTT
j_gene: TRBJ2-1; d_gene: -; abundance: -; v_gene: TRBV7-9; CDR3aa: CASSSPRQIYNEQFF; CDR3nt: TGTGCCAGCAGCTCCCCCCGACAGATCTACAATGAGCAGTTCTTC
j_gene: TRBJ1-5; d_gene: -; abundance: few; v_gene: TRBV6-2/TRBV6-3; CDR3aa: CASSAWGSQPQHF; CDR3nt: TGTGCCAGCAGTGCCTGGGGGAGTCAGCCCCAGCATTTT
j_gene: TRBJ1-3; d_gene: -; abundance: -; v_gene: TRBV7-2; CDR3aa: CASSLVGKSSGNTIYF; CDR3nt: TGTGCCAGCAGCTTGGTAGGGAAGAGCTCTGGAAACACCATATATTTT
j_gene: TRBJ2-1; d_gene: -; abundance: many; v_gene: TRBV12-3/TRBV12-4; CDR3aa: CASSPTRQNSYNEQFF; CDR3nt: TGTGCCAGCAGTCCAACAAGGCAGAACTCCTACAATGAGCAGTTCTTC
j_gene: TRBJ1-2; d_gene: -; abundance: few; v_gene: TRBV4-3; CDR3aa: CASSQDIGMNYGYTF; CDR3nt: TGCGCCAGCAGCCAAGATATCGGGATGAACTATGGCTACACCTTC
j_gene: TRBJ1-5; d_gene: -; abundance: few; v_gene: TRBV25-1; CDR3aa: CASSDSGLPGNQPQHF; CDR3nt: TGTGCCAGCAGTGACTCGGGACTCCCGGGAAATCAGCCCCAGCATTTT
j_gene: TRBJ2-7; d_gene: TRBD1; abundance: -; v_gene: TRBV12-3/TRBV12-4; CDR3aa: CASRPGTGIYEQYF; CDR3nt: TGTGCCAGCAGACCCGGGACAGGTATTTACGAGCAGTACTTC
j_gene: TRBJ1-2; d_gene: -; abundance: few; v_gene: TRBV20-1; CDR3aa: CSARVGAGGYTF; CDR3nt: TGCAGTGCTAGAGTCGGCGCGGGGGGCTACACCTTC
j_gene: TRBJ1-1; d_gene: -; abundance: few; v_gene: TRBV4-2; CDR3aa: CASSEDRFAEAFF; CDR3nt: TGTGCCAGCAGCGAGGACAGATTCGCTGAAGCTTTCTTT